Detailed here is one T cell receptor beta chain. Antigen specificity is unknown. This record comes from a study of response to subunit inactivated influenza vaccine. Whole-study results and caveats: The study's authors posited that every seasonal influenza vaccination enlists few new T cells.

TCRdb passed the RT-PCR reads through MiXCR, listing each CDR3 protein once. The repertoire holds around 520,000 distinct CDR3 sequences, with roughly 23% as singletons. Germline lookup yields CDR1 LGHNA and CDR2 YNFKEQ. The CDR3 is made up of 15 amino acids. Trimming cost V 4 bases and J 2 bases, with 15 bases left between them. J is TRBJ2-7 and V is TRBV4-2; D ambiguous. This clonotype originated in a man aged 45 to 65 who received an inactivated influenza vaccine. The sequences come from CD4+ T cells sorted from PBMCs, collected 5 to 6 days after vaccination. The CDR3 nucleotides are TGTGCCAGCAGCCCTGCTCGGCGGCAGACCTACGAGCAGTACTTC. This sequence encodes CASSPARRQTYEQYF.